Sequencing of this T cell receptor (beta chain) was carried out in a study of cytomegalovirus exposure and HLA in healthy donors. On this clone: Its antigen is currently unknown.

Study-level points and caveats: Subsequent analysis showed first-cohort TCR clusters tending to co-occur in some 110 validation repertoires. Many donors shared some public TCRs, even though most TCR sequences were rare.

Produced via immunoSEQ multiplex PCR; TCRdb's table is partial and in-frame only. The table records 100,000 to 150,000 clones, about 88% of them present only once. Germline CDR1 is KGHSH and CDR2 is LQKENI. The CDR3 runs 13 residues. The V and J ends lost 3 bases and 3 bases respectively, with 8 bases between them. Source material: PBMCs. The sequence was obtained from a woman between 18 and 30 years old in good health and CMV-seronegative. The V and J genes are TRBV18 and TRBJ1-1; no clear D gene. The CDR3 reads CASSPSRDTEAFF. CDR3 DNA: TGTGCCAGCTCACCTAGCAGAGACACTGAAGCTTTCTTT.